These T cell receptor beta chains were read from a single sample in a study of blood T cell repertoires in COVID-19. Here immunoSEQ multiplex PCR was the method, and the copy in TCRdb shows in-frame clones only, minus some. The sample lists 90,000 to 100,000 clones; about nine tenths were seen once. The source material was peripheral blood. The receptor set was obtained from a man in his 60s with COVID-19, enrolled during active disease. Both conserved end residues are part of each CDR3. The D gene is left open where the match is weak. The listing skips clone size in some rows; elsewhere it reads once, few, many or a size class.

-	TRBV12-5	TRBJ1-2	-	TGTGCTAGTGGTTTGGCCGGCGGTTATAGAGGCTACACCTTC	CASGLAGGYRGYTF
-	TRBV4-1	TRBJ2-2	-	TGCGCCAGCAGCCGTGCTGAGGGTACCGGGGAGCTGTTTTTT	CASSRAEGTGELFF
few	TRBV5-4	TRBJ2-3	TRBD2	TGTGCCAGCAGCTCTTCCCGGACTAGCATGGATACGCAGTATTTT	CASSSSRTSMDTQYF
-	TRBV30	TRBJ1-6	-	TGTGCCTGGAGCCCCCTGAGCTCCTATAATTCACCCCTCCACTTT	CAWSPLSSYNSPLHF
-	TRBV13	TRBJ2-7	-	TGTGCCAGCAGCTTAGGGTACAGAGCCTACGAGCAGTACTTC	CASSLGYRAYEQYF
-	TRBV20-1	TRBJ1-6	-	TGCAGTGCTAGAGATAGGGGGCCCCTCCACTTT	CSARDRGPLHF
-	TRBV5-1	TRBJ2-2	-	TGCGCCAGCAGCGGGCGAACGGGACTTCCGAACACCGGGGAGCTGTTTTTT	CASSGRTGLPNTGELFF
-	TRBV2	TRBJ2-5	TRBD2	TGTGCCAGCAGTTTTGGTAGCGGGTTCGCTGAAACCCAGTACTTC	CASSFGSGFAETQYF
-	TRBV11-3	TRBJ2-2	TRBD1	TGTGCCAGCAGCCCCGGGACAGGGAACACCGGGGAGCTGTTTTTT	CASSPGTGNTGELFF
once	TRBV30	TRBJ1-5	-	TGTGCCTGGAGTTTCCCGGGTCAGCCCCAGCATTTT	CAWSFPGQPQHF
-	TRBV25-1	TRBJ2-7	-	TGTGCCAGCAGTCCGCAGGGGACCTACGAGCAGTACTTC	CASSPQGTYEQYF
-	TRBV6-4	TRBJ2-1	-	TGTGCCAGCAGTGTAGCCCCACGGGATGAGCAGTTCTTC	CASSVAPRDEQFF
-	TRBV7-9	TRBJ1-4	TRBD1	TGTGCCAGCGGGATACAGGGGAGTAATGAAAAACTGTTTTTT	CASGIQGSNEKLFF
-	TRBV28	TRBJ2-2	TRBD2	TGTGCCAGCCATTCGGGAGGCGGGGAGCTGTTTTTT	CASHSGGGELFF
-	TRBV6-5	TRBJ2-1	TRBD2	TGTGCCAGCACCCAACTAGCGGCAGAGGGTGAGCAGTTCTTC	CASTQLAAEGEQFF
few	TRBV5-1	TRBJ1-3	-	TGCGCCAGCTCAAAGGGGCAGCCCTCTGGAAACACCATATATTTT	CASSKGQPSGNTIYF
-	TRBV4-1	TRBJ2-5	-	TGCGCCAGCAGCCAAGATCTTGCGGTCCCCGGGAGTCGAGAGACCCAGTACTTC	CASSQDLAVPGSRETQYF
-	TRBV27	TRBJ1-1	TRBD1	TGTGCCAGCACCTCTAAGACAGGGTTGATGAACACTGAAGCTTTCTTT	CASTSKTGLMNTEAFF
-	TRBV12-5	TRBJ2-1	TRBD2	TGTGCTAGTGCCAGGAGCGGGAGGGATGAGCAGTTCTTC	CASARSGRDEQFF
few	TRBV6-2/TRBV6-3	TRBJ2-4	-	TGTGCCAGCAGTTACGGACTCCCCGGGGCCAAAAACATTCAGTACTTC	CASSYGLPGAKNIQYF
-	TRBV7-2	TRBJ2-5	TRBD1	TGTGCCAGCAGCTTAGCGAAAGGCAGGGGGTACCAAGAGACCCAGTACTTC	CASSLAKGRGYQETQYF
few	TRBV10-3	TRBJ2-3	TRBD2	TGTGCCATCAGCGACTTGGGGACTAGCGGGAGTCGCACAGATACGCAGTATTTT	CAISDLGTSGSRTDTQYF
-	TRBV3-1/TRBV3-2	TRBJ1-3	-	TGTGCCAGCAGCCAAGGGGCGTCCGGAAACACCATATATTTT	CASSQGASGNTIYF
-	TRBV28	TRBJ1-5	TRBD1	TGTGCCAGCAGTTTTATAGGGGGCCCGCAGGGTCAGCCCCAGCATTTT	CASSFIGGPQGQPQHF
-	TRBV15	TRBJ2-6	TRBD2	TGTGCCACCAGCAGATTCGGGGGACTAGGGGCCAACGTCCTGACTTTC	CATSRFGGLGANVLTF
-	TRBV12-1	TRBJ2-7	-	TGTGCCAGCAGCCCCGAGGTTCAAAACGGGTTAAACGAGCAGTACTTC	CASSPEVQNGLNEQYF
-	TRBV3-1/TRBV3-2	TRBJ2-1	TRBD2	TGTGCCAGCAGCGACGGGACTAGAAATGAGCAGTTCTTC	CASSDGTRNEQFF
-	TRBV7-9	TRBJ2-3	-	TGTGCCAGCAGGCGGCAGGGCGATACGCAGTATTTT	CASRRQGDTQYF
-	TRBV5-4	TRBJ2-7	-	TGTGCCAGCAGCTTGAAACAGGGAAGCTACGAGCAGTACTTC	CASSLKQGSYEQYF
-	TRBV19	TRBJ2-5	TRBD2	TGTGCCAGTAGTCTAGCGGCGGAACAAGAGACCCAGTACTTC	CASSLAAEQETQYF
-	TRBV3-1/TRBV3-2	TRBJ1-6	-	TGTGCCAGCAGCCAAGAAAGTGCTGCGGGATCACCCCTCCACTTT	CASSQESAAGSPLHF
once	TRBV4-1	TRBJ2-5	TRBD2	TGCGCCAGCAGCCCTACCCCCAACAGGGGGACTAGCGGAGGAGATAAGACCCAGTACTTC	CASSPTPNRGTSGGDKTQYF
-	TRBV7-8	TRBJ1-2	-	TGTGCCAGCAGCTCCACCCTTGACAGCTATGGCTACACCTTC	CASSSTLDSYGYTF
few	TRBV7-3	TRBJ2-1	-	TGTGCCAGCAGCTTAATTTCGGGGAATGAGCAGTTCTTC	CASSLISGNEQFF
once	TRBV27	TRBJ1-1	TRBD1	TGTGCCAGCAGTGCACTTGGACAGGGTAAGAACACTGAAGCTTTCTTT	CASSALGQGKNTEAFF
-	TRBV7-9	TRBJ2-1	TRBD2	TGTGCCAGCAGCTTCATACCTCGGACTAGCGGGAGATATGAGCAGTTCTTC	CASSFIPRTSGRYEQFF
-	TRBV13	TRBJ2-5	TRBD2	TGTGCCAGCAGCCGGCCTACTAGCGGGAGGGCCCAGGGAGAGACCCAGTACTTC	CASSRPTSGRAQGETQYF
-	TRBV6-5	TRBJ2-1	-	TGTGCCAGCAGTTACTCCTGGGGAGGATTCAATGAGCAGTTCTTC	CASSYSWGGFNEQFF
-	TRBV30	TRBJ1-5	TRBD1	TGTGCCTGGAGTCGGACAGGGAGCAATCAGCCCCAGCATTTT	CAWSRTGSNQPQHF
-	TRBV29-1	TRBJ1-5	TRBD1	TGCAGCGTCGGTGGGACAGGGAAGGAGCCCCAGCATTTT	CSVGGTGKEPQHF
-	TRBV6-5	TRBJ1-2	TRBD1	TGTGCCAGCAGTTACGACCGGGACAGTGTTGGCTACACCTTC	CASSYDRDSVGYTF
-	TRBV7-8	TRBJ2-1	TRBD1	TGTGCCAGCAGCCTCGGTCTAAGAGGGGGCGCCTACAATGAGCAGTTCTTC	CASSLGLRGGAYNEQFF
-	TRBV4-1	TRBJ2-5	TRBD1	TGCGCCAGCAGCCCGGGACAGGGGAGGGGAGAGACCCAGTACTTC	CASSPGQGRGETQYF
-	TRBV27	TRBJ1-2	-	TGTGCCAGCAGTTTAGATCTAAGAGGCTACACCTTC	CASSLDLRGYTF
-	TRBV10-3	TRBJ2-2	TRBD2	TGTGCCATCAGTGGCGCTAGCGGGCCCGCCGTTAACACCGGGGAGCTGTTTTTT	CAISGASGPAVNTGELFF
-	TRBV7-2	TRBJ2-3	-	TGTGCCAGCAGCCCCCACTACCTAGATACGCAGTATTTT	CASSPHYLDTQYF
-	TRBV28	TRBJ2-6	-	TGTGCCAGCACGAACCCCAGGGTCTCTGGGGCCAACGTCCTGACTTTC	CASTNPRVSGANVLTF
-	TRBV6-2/TRBV6-3	TRBJ2-5	TRBD1	TGTGCCAGCAGTTACTCGGGGACAGGGGAAGAGACCCAGTACTTC	CASSYSGTGEETQYF
-	TRBV12-5	TRBJ1-2	TRBD1	TGTGCTAGTGTCCAACAGGGGGTGGACTATGGCTACACCTTC	CASVQQGVDYGYTF